This TCR beta chain came from a study of T cells after yellow fever vaccination. Notes on the study in general: Abundant bulk-population clonotypes could contaminate the FACS-sorted repertoires.

This clonotype was counted ten times or more. Antigen unknown. TCRdb called the 5' RACE reads again in MiXCR, with one record for every CDR3 protein. The sample records around 65,000 distinct CDR3 sequences, roughly 6% being singletons. V was shortened by 3 bases and J by 2 bases, with 8 bases between the two germline ends. This CDR3 is built from 13 residues. Germline CDR1 reads SGHTA; CDR2 reads FQGNSA. The sequences come from CD4+ T cells sorted from PBMCs, collected roughly 15 days after the first yellow fever vaccination. The chain is built from TRBV7-2 and TRBJ2-7; tentatively, D is TRBD1 (6 bases). The TCR sequence derives from a young man who received the YFV17D yellow fever vaccine. This chain's CDR3 is CASSLGTPYEQYF. The CDR3 nucleotides read TGTGCCAGCAGCTTGGGGACACCCTACGAGCAGTACTTC.